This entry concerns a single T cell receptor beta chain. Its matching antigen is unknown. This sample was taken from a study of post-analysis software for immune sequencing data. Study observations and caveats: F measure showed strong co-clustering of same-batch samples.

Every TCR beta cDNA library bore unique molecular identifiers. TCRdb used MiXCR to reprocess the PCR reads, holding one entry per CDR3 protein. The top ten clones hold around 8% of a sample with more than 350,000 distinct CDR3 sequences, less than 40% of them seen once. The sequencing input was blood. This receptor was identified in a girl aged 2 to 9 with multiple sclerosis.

CDR3 in amino acids: CSVVEATNEKLFF. For the CDR3, the DNA is TGCAGCGTTGTAGAGGCAACTAATGAAAAACTGTTTTTT. The chain uses TRBV29-1 and TRBJ1-4; D is undetermined. CDR1 and CDR2 (germline): SQVTM, ANQGSEA. The CDR3 contains 13 residues. Deletions cut 4 bases from V and 0 bases from J, with 6 bases between. Supplemented by reference TRBV29-1 and TRBJ1-4, the full variable domain reads SAVISQKPSRDICQRGTSLTIQCQVDSQVTMMFWYRQQPGQSLTLIATANQGSEATYESGFVIDKFPISRPNLTFSTLTVSNMSPEDSSIYLCSVVEATNEKLFFGSGTQLSVL.